These 6 T cell receptor beta chains share one sample of origin, sequenced in a study of blood T cell repertoires in COVID-19. Assay used: immunoSEQ multiplex PCR; TCRdb lists only in-frame clones, some missing. Among 280,000 or so clones, around 92% were seen once, and the ten largest hold approximately 2.9%. Sample: PBMCs or T cells enriched from blood (not recorded which). The receptors derive from a woman in her fifties or sixties who had been exposed to COVID-19.

This clone was seen once. The rearrangement links TRBV2 to TRBJ1-6; D unresolved. The germline gives CDR1 SNHLY, CDR2 FYNNEI. The CDR3 is 16 amino acids. V lost 5 bases and J lost 3, with 14 bases in between. This chain's CDR3 is CASSPESGFYNSPLHF. CDR3 DNA sequence: TGTGCCAGCAGTCCGGAGAGCGGTTTCTATAATTCACCCCTCCACTTT.

The chain couples TRBV6-6 to TRBJ1-4, with TRBD1 matching over 7 bases. The CDR3 covers 17 residues. CDR1 is MNHNY, CDR2 SVGAGI, per germline (reference sequence). The trim removed 5 bases at V and 8 bases at J, leaving 17 bases unmatched. CDR3 DNA sequence: TGTGCCAGCAGTCCCCATCCCGACAGGGCCCTTTTAGAAAAACTGTTTTTT. Protein sequence: CASSPHPDRALLEKLFF.

Concerning this clone: At one end, the junction sequence differs from germline, possibly due to a read error. The chain carries TRBV5-6 and TRBJ2-3, with 7 nucleotides matching TRBD1. Looked up from germline, CDR1 is SGHDT and CDR2 is YYEEEE. The CDR3 consists of 15 residues. CDR3 sequence: CASSLGQSSTDTQYF. The CDR3, as DNA: TGTGCCAGCAGTTTGGGACAGTCTAGCACAGATACGCAGTATTTT.

The chain recombines TRBV14 with TRBJ1-4, with 7 bases identical to TRBD1. Germline V gives CDR1 SGHDN, CDR2 FVKESK. This CDR3 region has 16 residues. V shed 5 bases, J shed 0 bases, and the junction held 6 bases outside the gene matches. CDR3 amino acids: CASSAGQSPTNEKLFF. The DNA for the CDR3 is TGTGCCAGCAGCGCGGGACAGTCTCCAACTAATGAAAAACTGTTTTTT.

The chain links TRBV2 to TRBJ2-1, with 8 bases matching TRBD1. The CDR3 is 17 amino acids. V lost 7 bases, J lost 0 bases, and 11 bases stayed unmatched. Looked up from germline, CDR1 is SNHLY and CDR2 is FYNNEI. The CDR3 coding sequence is TGTGCCAGCACGGGACAGGTAGGGGGTGGCTCCTACAATGAGCAGTTCTTC. It yields the protein CASTGQVGGGSYNEQFF.

V usage is TRBV6-4 and J usage is TRBJ2-1; 7 bases are a match to TRBD1. J gave up 0 bases and V 3 bases, and 8 bases lay outside the gene matches. The CDR3 sequence is 17 residues long. In germline, CDR1 is MRHNA, CDR2 SNTAGT. The CDR3 loop reads CASSEWDRVSSYNEQFF. CDR3 nucleotide sequence: TGTGCCAGCAGTGAGTGGGACAGAGTGAGCTCCTACAATGAGCAGTTCTTC.